The subject of this entry is one T cell receptor beta chain. Its target antigen remains unknown. No much larger clonotype is one base removed from it; base qualities were not supplied. For CDR1 and CDR2, the germline V gene lists LGHNT and FRNRAP. From cysteine to phenylalanine, the CDR3 is 18 amino acids long. The sequence is cut down to CDR3 DNA, 54 bases in frame from base 1. V lost 0 bases and J lost 2 bases; the stretch between them is 18 bases long. In the prospective study, participants were roughly 18 to 95 years old, resided in 24 geographic areas of the United States, and were enrolled through a virtual design. In the prospective study, cohorts were assigned on the basis of participant-reported clinical history obtained from a screening survey and a study questionnaire. For ImmuneRACE Cohort 3, a participant was defined as recovered based on two consecutive negative NP/OP PCR tests, clearance by a healthcare professional, or resolution of symptoms. In the prospective study, whole blood, serum and a nasopharyngeal or oropharyngeal swab were collected from each participant by mobile phlebotomists. Additional blood draws and questionnaires over an approximately two-month period could optionally be provided by prospective study participants. Before DNA extraction, blood samples from the prospective study were shipped at room temperature or frozen.

The immunoSEQ Assay, a bias-controlled multiplex PCR, was used to amplify TCRbeta CDR3 regions from genomic DNA. Per the original workflow: The number of nucleated cells in each sample was estimated from the amplification of reference gene primers within the assay. To quantify the absolute abundance of each unique TCRbeta CDR3 rearrangement, sequence reads were collapsed and filtered. For each sample, productive Simpson clonality was calculated by taking the square root of Simpson's diversity index across productive rearrangements. What TCRdb holds here is the immuneACCESS table cut down to in-frame rearrangements. Part of the clones is not present; checked against another copy, under half of the missing clones reflect an unresolved V gene, and the others are unexplained. V and J calls and clone size come straight from that table; D and trimming were deduced from the DNA. The sample table lists 200,000 to 300,000 clones, roughly 89% of them with a count of one. The ten largest make up approximately 9% of the sample.

This entry is derived from a study of blood T cell repertoires in COVID-19 (dated by TCRdb to about 2020). With respect to the entire study: Samples covering the acute and convalescent phases of COVID-19 were provided by collaborators in the United States, Italy and Spain. The prospective study material was composed of cDNA or gDNA derived from T cells, B-cell-depleted T cells, or PBMCs. The dataset comprised deeply sampled blood TCRbeta repertoires from subjects exposed to, actively infected with, or recovered from COVID-19. The repertoires were made available in a free public database intended to serve as a resource for research on the immune response to SARS-CoV-2. The samples were drawn from two sources: the first 160 participants of the ongoing ImmuneRACE study, and fewer than 1,500 subjects contributed by 6 global collaborators. Nearly every sample came with metadata listing a de-identified subject ID, COVID-19 status, age in years and sex. Where available, HLA class I and class II types were taken from metadata supplied by the sample provider and were not determined by assay-based typing. The study at large found these results: The quantity of clinical and demographic metadata differed by source and by participant and was supplied without curation.

The V gene is TRBV12-5 and the J gene is TRBJ2-3, and possibly TRBD2, on 6 matching bases. Sequenced sample: PBMCs or T cells enriched from blood (not recorded which). This TCR derives from a man aged 35 to 55 who had recovered from COVID-19. The bases read TGTGCTAGTGGTTTGGTACCCCCCCTAGCGACCGTCACAGATACGCAGTATTTT. Its product reads: CASGLVPPLATVTDTQYF.